These 5 T cell receptor beta chains were sequenced from one sample in a study of blood T cell repertoires in COVID-19. Clones were sequenced by immunoSEQ multiplex PCR, and TCRdb holds only the in-frame ones, with some missing. The table has some 96,000 clones, 75% to 90% seen once; the top ten hold around 1.6%. The sequenced material came from peripheral blood. The receptors come from a man at least 80 years old with acute or convalescent COVID-19.

As regards this clone: One end of the junction is discordant with germline, which a read error may explain. The chain recombines TRBV5-4 with TRBJ2-5; 9 bases match TRBD1. Germline V gene data show CDR1 as SGHNT and CDR2 as YYREEE (reference sequence). CDR3 length: 17 amino acids. The CDR3 sequence: CASSWRTGAKHQETQYF. The DNA of the CDR3 is TGTGCCAGCAGCTGGAGGACAGGGGCGAAACACCAGGAGACCCAGTACTTC.

The chain has TRBV19 and TRBJ2-2; D possibly corresponds to TRBD1 (5 bases). The CDR3 length is 16 residues. Germline loops: CDR1 LNHDA, CDR2 SQIVND (reference sequence). Trimming took off 3 bases at V and 4 bases at J, with 15 bases between the two ends. This CDR3 reads CASSIYPGQGTGELFF. The CDR3 coding sequence is TGTGCCAGTAGTATTTACCCAGGGCAGGGCACCGGGGAGCTGTTTTTT. Supplemented by reference TRBV19 and TRBJ2-2, the full variable domain reads DGGITQSPKYLFRKEGQNVTLSCEQNLNHDAMYWYRQDPGQGLRLIYYSQIVNDFQKGDIAEGYSVSREKKESFPLTVTSAQKNPTAFYLCASSIYPGQGTGELFFGEGSRLTVL.

The chain carries TRBV6-5 and TRBJ1-6, with D possibly TRBD1 on 5 matching bases. The CDR3 spans 15 residues. The V and J ends lost 0 bases and 7 bases respectively, with 10 bases between them. CDR1 is MNHEY, CDR2 SVGAGI, per germline. The CDR3: CASSYSTGQNSPLHF. The CDR3 nucleotides read TGTGCCAGCAGTTACTCCACAGGACAAAATTCACCCCTCCACTTT.

This chain connects TRBV11-2 to TRBJ2-5; 8 nucleotides agree with TRBD2. Trimming at V came to 1 base and at J to 4 bases, leaving 11 bases not matched to a gene. Germline CDR1 SGHAT, CDR2 FQNNGV. This CDR3 contains 17 residues. CDR3 sequence (DNA): TGTGCCAGCAGCTTAGCACTAGGGCGGGAGGTCGGAGAGACCCAGTACTTC. Its protein product is CASSLALGREVGETQYF.

This chain links TRBV28 with TRBJ1-2, with D uncertain. The CDR3 sequence is 16 residues long. V lost 4 bases and J lost 1, with 16 bases in between. Germline-derived CDR1 and CDR2 are MDHEN and SYDVKM. CDR3 protein: CASSSPPTEGNYGYTF. CDR3 sequence (DNA): TGTGCCAGCAGTTCGCCCCCGACGGAGGGTAACTATGGCTACACCTTC.